This TCR beta chain emerged from a study of blood T cell repertoires in COVID-19. This table comes from immunoSEQ multiplex PCR, and its TCRdb copy is limited to in-frame clones, with some not included. The table records roughly 120,000 clones, around three quarters of them present only once. J gave up 8 bases and V 6 bases, and 10 bases lay outside the gene matches. The CDR3 is made up of 14 amino acids. Germline CDR1 and CDR2: SGHTA and FQGNSA. Input material: peripheral blood. The sequence was obtained from a human donor in a cohort sampled during active or convalescent COVID-19. The chain joins TRBV7-2 to TRBJ2-1, with TRBD2 matching over 7 bases. The CDR3 DNA sequence: TGTGCCAGCAGACCCGGGGGGTCGAGGGATGAGCAGTTCTTC. This sequence encodes CASRPGGSRDEQFF. Full variable domain (remainder filled in from reference TRBV7-2 and TRBJ2-1): GAGVSQSPSNKVTEKGKDVELRCDPISGHTALYWYRQSLGQGLEFLIYFQGNSAPDKSGLPSDRFSAERTGGSVSTLTIQRTQQEDSAVYLCASRPGGSRDEQFFGPGTRLTVL.